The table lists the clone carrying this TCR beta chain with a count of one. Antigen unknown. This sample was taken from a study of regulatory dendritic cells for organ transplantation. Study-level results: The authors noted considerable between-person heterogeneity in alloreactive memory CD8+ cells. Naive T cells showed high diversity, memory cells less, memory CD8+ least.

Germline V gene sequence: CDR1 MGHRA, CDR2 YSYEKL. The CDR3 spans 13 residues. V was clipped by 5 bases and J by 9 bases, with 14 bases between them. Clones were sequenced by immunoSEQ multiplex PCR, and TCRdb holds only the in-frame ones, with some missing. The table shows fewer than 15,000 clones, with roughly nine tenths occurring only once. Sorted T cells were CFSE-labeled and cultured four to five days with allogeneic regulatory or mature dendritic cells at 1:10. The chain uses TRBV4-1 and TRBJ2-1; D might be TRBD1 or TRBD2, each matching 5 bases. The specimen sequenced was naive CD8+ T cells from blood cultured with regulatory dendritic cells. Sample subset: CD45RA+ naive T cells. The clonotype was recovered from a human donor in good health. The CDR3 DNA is TGCGCCAGCAGCTCTGGAGTCGGGACTGAGCAGTTCTTC. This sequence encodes CASSSGVGTEQFF.